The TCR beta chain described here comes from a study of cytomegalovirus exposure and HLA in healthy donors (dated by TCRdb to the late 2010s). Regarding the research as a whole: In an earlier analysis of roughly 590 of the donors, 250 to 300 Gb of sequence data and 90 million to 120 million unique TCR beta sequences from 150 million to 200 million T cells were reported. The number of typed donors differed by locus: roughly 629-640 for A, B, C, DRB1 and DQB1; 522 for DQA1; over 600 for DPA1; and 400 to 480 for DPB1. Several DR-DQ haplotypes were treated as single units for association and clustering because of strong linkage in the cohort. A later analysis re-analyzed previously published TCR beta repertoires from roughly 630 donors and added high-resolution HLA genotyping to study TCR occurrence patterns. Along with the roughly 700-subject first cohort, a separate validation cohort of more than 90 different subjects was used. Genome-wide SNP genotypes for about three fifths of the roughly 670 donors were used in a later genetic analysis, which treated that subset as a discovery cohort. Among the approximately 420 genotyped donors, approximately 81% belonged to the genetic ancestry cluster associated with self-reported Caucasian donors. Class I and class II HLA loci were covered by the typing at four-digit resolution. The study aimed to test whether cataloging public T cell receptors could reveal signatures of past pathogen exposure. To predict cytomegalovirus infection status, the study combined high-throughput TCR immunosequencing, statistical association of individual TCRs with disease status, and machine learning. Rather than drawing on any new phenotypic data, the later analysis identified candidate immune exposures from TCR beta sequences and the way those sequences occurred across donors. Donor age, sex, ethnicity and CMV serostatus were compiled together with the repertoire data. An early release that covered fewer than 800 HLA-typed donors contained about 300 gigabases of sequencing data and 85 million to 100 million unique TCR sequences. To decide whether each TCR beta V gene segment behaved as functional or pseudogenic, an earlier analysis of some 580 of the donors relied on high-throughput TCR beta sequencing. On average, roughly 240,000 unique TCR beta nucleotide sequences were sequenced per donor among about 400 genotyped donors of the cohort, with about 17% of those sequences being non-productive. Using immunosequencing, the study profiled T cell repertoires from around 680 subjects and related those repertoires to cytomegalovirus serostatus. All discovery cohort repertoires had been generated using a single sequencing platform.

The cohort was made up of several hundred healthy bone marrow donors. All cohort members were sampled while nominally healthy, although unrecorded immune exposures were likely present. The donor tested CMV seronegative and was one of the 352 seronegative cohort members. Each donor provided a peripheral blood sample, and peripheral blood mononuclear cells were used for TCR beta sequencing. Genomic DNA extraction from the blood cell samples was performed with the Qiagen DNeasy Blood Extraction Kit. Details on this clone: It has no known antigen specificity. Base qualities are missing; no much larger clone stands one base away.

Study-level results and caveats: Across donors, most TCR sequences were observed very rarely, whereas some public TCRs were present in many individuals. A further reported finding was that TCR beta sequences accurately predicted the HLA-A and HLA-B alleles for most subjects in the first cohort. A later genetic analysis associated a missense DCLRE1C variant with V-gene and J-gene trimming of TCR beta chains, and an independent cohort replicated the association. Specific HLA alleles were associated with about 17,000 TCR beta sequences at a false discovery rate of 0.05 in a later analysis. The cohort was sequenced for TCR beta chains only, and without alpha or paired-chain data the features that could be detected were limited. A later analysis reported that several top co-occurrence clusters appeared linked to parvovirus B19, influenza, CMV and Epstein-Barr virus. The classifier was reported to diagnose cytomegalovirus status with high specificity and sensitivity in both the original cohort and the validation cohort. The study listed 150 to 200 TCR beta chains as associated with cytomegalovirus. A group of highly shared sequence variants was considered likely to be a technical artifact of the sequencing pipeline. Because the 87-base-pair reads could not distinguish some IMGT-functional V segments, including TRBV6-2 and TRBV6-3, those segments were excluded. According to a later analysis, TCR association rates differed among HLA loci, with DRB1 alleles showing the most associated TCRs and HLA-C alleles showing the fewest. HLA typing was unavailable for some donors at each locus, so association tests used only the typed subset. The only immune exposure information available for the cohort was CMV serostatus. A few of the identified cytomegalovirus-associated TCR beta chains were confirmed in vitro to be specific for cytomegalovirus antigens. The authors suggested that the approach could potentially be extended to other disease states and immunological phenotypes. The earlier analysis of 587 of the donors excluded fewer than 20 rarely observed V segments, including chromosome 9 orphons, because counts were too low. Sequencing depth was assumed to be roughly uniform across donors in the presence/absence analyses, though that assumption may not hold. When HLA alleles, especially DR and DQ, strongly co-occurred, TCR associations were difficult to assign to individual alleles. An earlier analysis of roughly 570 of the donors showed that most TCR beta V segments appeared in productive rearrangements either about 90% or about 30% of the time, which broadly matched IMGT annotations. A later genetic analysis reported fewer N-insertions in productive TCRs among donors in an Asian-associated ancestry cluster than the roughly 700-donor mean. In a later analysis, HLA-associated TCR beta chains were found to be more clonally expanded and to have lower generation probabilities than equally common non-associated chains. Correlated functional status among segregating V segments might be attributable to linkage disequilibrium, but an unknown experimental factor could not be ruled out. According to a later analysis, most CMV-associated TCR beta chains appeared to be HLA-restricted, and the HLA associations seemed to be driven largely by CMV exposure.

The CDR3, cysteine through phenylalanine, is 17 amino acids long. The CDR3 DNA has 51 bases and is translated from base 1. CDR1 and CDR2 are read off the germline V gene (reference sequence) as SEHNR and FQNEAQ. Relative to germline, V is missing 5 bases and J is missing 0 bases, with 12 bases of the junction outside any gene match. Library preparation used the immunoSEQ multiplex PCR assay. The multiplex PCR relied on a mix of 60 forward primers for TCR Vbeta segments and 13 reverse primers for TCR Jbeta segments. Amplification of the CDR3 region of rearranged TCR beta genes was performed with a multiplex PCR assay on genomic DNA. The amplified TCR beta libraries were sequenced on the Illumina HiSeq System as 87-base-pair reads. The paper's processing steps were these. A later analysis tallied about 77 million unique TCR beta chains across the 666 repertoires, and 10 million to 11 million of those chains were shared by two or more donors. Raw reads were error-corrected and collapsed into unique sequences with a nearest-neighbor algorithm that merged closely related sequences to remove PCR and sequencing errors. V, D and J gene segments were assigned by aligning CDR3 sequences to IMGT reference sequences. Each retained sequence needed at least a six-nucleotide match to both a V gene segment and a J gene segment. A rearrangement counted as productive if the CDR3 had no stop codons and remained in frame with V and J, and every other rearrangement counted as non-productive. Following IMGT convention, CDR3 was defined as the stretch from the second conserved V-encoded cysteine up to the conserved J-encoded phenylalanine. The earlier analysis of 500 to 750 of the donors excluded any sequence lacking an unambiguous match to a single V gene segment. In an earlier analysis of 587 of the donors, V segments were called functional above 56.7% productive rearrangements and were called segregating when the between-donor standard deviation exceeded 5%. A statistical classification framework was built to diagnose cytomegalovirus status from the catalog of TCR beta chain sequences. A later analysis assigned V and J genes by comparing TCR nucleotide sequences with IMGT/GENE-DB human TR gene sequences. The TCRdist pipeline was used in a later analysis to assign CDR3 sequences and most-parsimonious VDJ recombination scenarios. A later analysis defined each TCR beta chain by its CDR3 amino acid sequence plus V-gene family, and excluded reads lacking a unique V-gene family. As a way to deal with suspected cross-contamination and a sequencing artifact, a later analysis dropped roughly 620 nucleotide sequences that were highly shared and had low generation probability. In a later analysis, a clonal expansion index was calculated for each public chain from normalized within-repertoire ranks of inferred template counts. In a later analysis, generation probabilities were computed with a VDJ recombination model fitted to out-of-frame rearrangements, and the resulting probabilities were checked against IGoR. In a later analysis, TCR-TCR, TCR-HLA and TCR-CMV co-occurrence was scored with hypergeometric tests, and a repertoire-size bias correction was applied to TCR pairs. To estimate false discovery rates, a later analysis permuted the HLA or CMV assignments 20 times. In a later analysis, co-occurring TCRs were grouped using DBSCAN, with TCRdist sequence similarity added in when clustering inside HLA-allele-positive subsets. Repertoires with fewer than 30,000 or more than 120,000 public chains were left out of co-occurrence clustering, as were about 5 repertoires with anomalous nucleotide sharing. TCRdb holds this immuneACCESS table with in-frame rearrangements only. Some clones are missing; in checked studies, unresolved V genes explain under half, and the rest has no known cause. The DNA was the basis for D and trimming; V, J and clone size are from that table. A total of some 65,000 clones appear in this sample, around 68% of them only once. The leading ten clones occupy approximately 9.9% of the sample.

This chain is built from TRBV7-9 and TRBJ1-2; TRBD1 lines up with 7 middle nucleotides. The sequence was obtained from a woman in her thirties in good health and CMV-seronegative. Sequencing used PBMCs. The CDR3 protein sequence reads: CASSPGPGTVANYGYTF. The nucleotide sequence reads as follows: TGTGCCAGCAGCCCTGGCCCCGGGACAGTAGCTAACTATGGCTACACCTTC.